The 8 T cell receptor beta chains below come from one sample, sequenced in a study of blood T cell repertoires in COVID-19. Generated by immunoSEQ multiplex PCR, the TCRdb table keeps only in-frame clones and is missing some. Of about 240,000 clones detected, 75% to 85% appear once; the ten largest clones hold about an eighth. Sequenced: peripheral blood. Source of these receptors: a woman in her sixties or seventies with active or convalescent COVID-19.

This clone was observed a few times. The gene calls are TRBV1 and TRBJ2-7; the table's D call of TRBD2 was not tested on the DNA. TRBV1 is classified as a pseudogene. This CDR3 region has 18 residues. CDR3 DNA: TGCACCAGCAGCCAAGAGGCTAGCGGGGGGCACAGCTCCTACGAGCAGTACTTC. Residues: CTSSQEASGGHSSYEQYF.

The chain couples TRBV7-2 to TRBJ1-4; possibly TRBD1 for D (5 bases). V was clipped by 5 bases and J by 5 bases, with 18 bases between them. The CDR3 is 16 amino acids. The germline CDR1 and CDR2 sequences are SGHTA and FQGNSA. The DNA of the CDR3 is TGTGCCAGCAGCGCCCAGACGGGACTGAAGAATGAAAAACTGTTTTTT. Its protein is CASSAQTGLKNEKLFF.

V is TRBV6-5 and J is TRBJ1-4; TRBD1 matches 9 bases. The trim removed 6 bases at V and 8 bases at J, leaving 10 bases unmatched. The CDR3 is 15 residues long. Germline lookup yields CDR1 MNHEY and CDR2 SVGAGI. CDR3 sequence: CASRKDRGAEEKLFF. CDR3 bases: TGTGCCAGCAGAAAGGACAGGGGCGCAGAGGAAAAACTGTTTTTT.

The gene calls are TRBV11-3 and TRBJ2-1, with D uncertain. Between the trimmed V and J ends, which lost 1 base and 3 bases, there was a span of 10 bases. Germline V gene sequence: CDR1 SGHNT, CDR2 YENEEA. This CDR3 comprises 15 residues. The CDR3 DNA follows: TGTGCCAGCAGCTTAGGCAGATCCCTCTACAATGAGCAGTTCTTC. It specifies CASSLGRSLYNEQFF. The full variable domain, in which reference TRBV11-3 and TRBJ2-1 provide the parts outside the CDR3, is EAGVVQSPRYKIIEKKQPVAFWCNPISGHNTLYWYLQNLGQGPELLIRYENEEAVDDSQLPKDRFSAERLKGVDSTLKIQPAELGDSAVYLCASSLGRSLYNEQFFGPGTRLTVL.

This sequence joins TRBV12-3 or TRBV12-4 and TRBJ2-1; D not resolved. V gave up 5 bases and J gave up 4 bases, with 6 bases separating them. This CDR3 region has 12 residues. The CDR3 region is CASSLQYNEQFF. The CDR3, as DNA: TGTGCCAGCAGTCTCCAGTACAATGAGCAGTTCTTC.

The V gene is TRBV11-2, the J gene TRBJ2-2; TRBD2 matches 10 bases. Germline trimming cut 7 bases from V and 3 bases from J; bases unmatched to any gene: 5. The CDR3 totals 15 residues. From germline, CDR1 is SGHAT and CDR2 FQNNGV. CDR3 bases: TGTGCCAGCACCCAAGCGGGGGGGTACACCGGGGAGCTGTTTTTT. Translation: CASTQAGGYTGELFF.

The V gene is TRBV27, the J gene TRBJ2-7; D is perhaps TRBD1 (6 bases). The CDR3 spans 14 residues. Deletions cut 6 bases from V and 6 bases from J, with 18 bases between. CDR1 is MNHEY and CDR2 is SMNVEV in the germline V gene (reference sequence). CDR3 bases: TGTGCCAGCAGGGGGGTTCGGCAGGGGTTCGAGCAGTACTTC. Encoded protein: CASRGVRQGFEQYF.

This chain links TRBV28 with TRBJ1-4; D uncertain. The V end was cut by 4 bases, the J end by 2 bases, with 14 bases between. The CDR3 runs to 16 residues. From germline, CDR1 is MDHEN and CDR2 SYDVKM. CDR3 sequence (DNA): TGTGCCAGCAGTTGGCGGGCACGGAGCACTAATGAAAAACTGTTTTTT. Protein product: CASSWRARSTNEKLFF. The variable domain in full, completed from reference TRBV28 and TRBJ1-4, reads DVKVTQSSRYLVKRTGEKVFLECVQDMDHENMFWYRQDPGLGLRLIYFSYDVKMKEKGDIPEGYSVSREKKERFSLILESASTNQTSMYLCASSWRARSTNEKLFFGSGTQLSVL.